The rows below give T cell receptor beta chains drawn from one sample of a study of molecular identifiers for immune sequencing clone quantification. TCRdb re-derived calls from the PCR reads in MiXCR, one entry per CDR3 protein. The table records some 41,000 distinct CDR3 sequences, about 18% of them present only once. The specimen sequenced was naive CD8+ T cells from blood, with Jurkat cell RNA spiked in. The receptors here all came from a human donor in good health. Some libraries in this study had Jurkat cell RNA spiked in. CDR3s include the opening cysteine and the closing phenylalanine or tryptophan. D genes are given only for firm matches. Rows give clone size only sometimes, using once, few, many, or a class for an expanded clone.

clone_size,d_call,v_call,j_call,cdr3_nt,cdr3_aa
many,.,TRBV4-3,TRBJ1-4,TGCGCCAGCACCCAAAGGGGATCTAATGAAAAACTGTTTTTT,CASTQRGSNEKLFF
few,.,TRBV9,TRBJ1-5,TGTGCCAGCAGCCCCGGGGGGCCAGGTCAGCCCCAGCATTTT,CASSPGGPGQPQHF
many,TRBD1,TRBV5-8,TRBJ2-1,TGTGCCAGCAGCAGGGGACAGGGGTCCTACAATGAGCAGTTCTTC,CASSRGQGSYNEQFF
many,TRBD2,TRBV3-1,TRBJ2-2,TGTGCCAGCAGCCCCCGGGGGGTAGCGGCGCCCGGGGAGCTGTTTTTT,CASSPRGVAAPGELFF
.,TRBD2,TRBV19,TRBJ2-1,TGTGCCAGTCGGACTAGCGGGAGATATGAGCAGTTCTTC,CASRTSGRYEQFF
.,.,TRBV9,TRBJ2-1,TGTGCCAGCAGCGACGGAAGCTCCTACAATGAGCAGTTCTTC,CASSDGSSYNEQFF
.,.,TRBV9,TRBJ2-5,TGTGCCAGCAGCTCACAGGGTCGGGAGACCCAGTACTTC,CASSSQGRETQYF
.,TRBD1,TRBV19,TRBJ1-2,TGTGCCAGTAGTATAGGCTACGGGACAGACTATGGCTACACCTTC,CASSIGYGTDYGYTF
.,.,TRBV29-1,TRBJ2-1,TGCAGCGTTGAGGGGGAAAAGTATGAGCAGTTCTTC,CSVEGEKYEQFF
many,.,TRBV28,TRBJ2-5,TGTGCCAGCAGTTGGGGGGGGGACATATTCCAAGAGACCCAGTACTTC,CASSWGGDIFQETQYF
many,TRBD1,TRBV4-1,TRBJ2-2,TGCGCCAGCAGCCAGACAGGGGGGAGCGGGGAGCTGTTTTTT,CASSQTGGSGELFF
few,TRBD2,TRBV6-6,TRBJ2-7,TGTGCCAGCACCGAAAGCGGGAGTGACTACGAGCAGTACTTC,CASTESGSDYEQYF
many,.,TRBV7-2,TRBJ2-7,TGTGCCAGCAACTCCCGGGGGCGGGACGAGCAGTACTTC,CASNSRGRDEQYF
few,TRBD2,TRBV28,TRBJ2-1,TGTGCCAGCAGTCTAATAGGACTAGCGGCTTACAATGAGCAGTTCTTC,CASSLIGLAAYNEQFF
.,.,TRBV7-2,TRBJ1-5,TGTGCCAGCAGCTTAGCGGTCCGGCCGAGAACTGGTAATCAGCCCCAGCATTTT,CASSLAVRPRTGNQPQHF
many,.,TRBV7-9,TRBJ2-1,TGTGCCAGCAGTCCCAACGAGGGGCGCACCAGGGGTGAGCAGTTCTTC,CASSPNEGRTRGEQFF
many,.,TRBV27,TRBJ1-1,TGTGCCAGCAGTAGACGGGACCAAAACACTGAAGCTTTCTTT,CASSRRDQNTEAFF
many,TRBD1,TRBV7-8,TRBJ2-7,TGTGCCAGCATTGCACAGGGGGCGAATTACGAGCAGTACTTC,CASIAQGANYEQYF
many,.,TRBV19,TRBJ1-5,TGTGCCAGTACTCGGGCAGGGGCTTTTAGCAATCAGCCCCAGCATTTT,CASTRAGAFSNQPQHF
few,TRBD1,TRBV7-9,TRBJ1-6,TGTGCCAGCAGAGAAGACAGGGGGCATTCACCCCTCCACTTT,CASREDRGHSPLHF
.,TRBD1,TRBV5-1,TRBJ2-5,TGCGCCAGCAGCTTAACCGGGACAGCGGTTGAGACCCAGTACTTC,CASSLTGTAVETQYF
many,TRBD2,TRBV12-3/TRBV12-4,TRBJ2-1,TGTGCCAGCAGCCTCGGGGGAGGGCCTTCCTACAATGAGCAGTTCTTC,CASSLGGGPSYNEQFF
many,.,TRBV28,TRBJ2-2,TGTGCCAGCAGTTTAGAGTCGAACACCGGGGAGCTGTTTTTT,CASSLESNTGELFF
few,.,TRBV9,TRBJ2-6,TGTGCCAGCAGCGTAGGGGGGACTGGGGCCAACGTCCTGACTTTC,CASSVGGTGANVLTF
many,TRBD1,TRBV5-6,TRBJ2-1,TGTGCCAGCAGCTTCGGGACAGGGGGCTTAAATGAGCAGTTCTTC,CASSFGTGGLNEQFF
few,TRBD1,TRBV7-9,TRBJ2-5,TGTGCCAGCAGCCCCTCGGGACAGGCCGGTCAGTGGCCCCAGTACTTC,CASSPSGQAGQWPQYF
many,.,TRBV10-2,TRBJ2-2,TGCGCCAGCAGTGGCGGGGTCGGCACCGGGGAGCTGTTTTTT,CASSGGVGTGELFF
many,TRBD2,TRBV4-3,TRBJ2-7,TGCGCCAGCAGCCAAGATGGGGCGACTAGCGGGTACGAGCAGTACTTC,CASSQDGATSGYEQYF
many,TRBD1,TRBV28,TRBJ2-1,TGTGCCAGCAGTTTCGAGACAGGGGATGAGCAGTTCTTC,CASSFETGDEQFF
many,.,TRBV5-1,TRBJ2-6,TGCGCCAGCAGCCTCGACACTAAGCTTTCCTACTCTGGGGCCAACGTCCTGACTTTC,CASSLDTKLSYSGANVLTF
many,.,TRBV7-9,TRBJ2-7,TGTGCCAGCGCCGACATCGGCGAGCAGTACTTC,CASADIGEQYF
.,.,TRBV11-2,TRBJ2-7,TGTGCCAGCAGCCCAACCGGGACGTACTACGAGCAGTACTTC,CASSPTGTYYEQYF
.,.,TRBV4-3,TRBJ1-1,TGCGCCAGCAGCCCCGGGCAGGGGCGCGAAGCTTTCTTT,CASSPGQGREAFF
.,TRBD2,TRBV27,TRBJ2-7,TGTGCCAGCAGTCAGGGACTAACATACGGGCAGTACTTC,CASSQGLTYGQYF
many,.,TRBV7-9,TRBJ2-1,TGTGCCAGCAGCTTGGAGGACTACTACAATGAGCAGTTCTTC,CASSLEDYYNEQFF
many,.,TRBV7-2,TRBJ2-1,TGTGCCAGCAGCTTCCCCCCAAATAGCTCCTACAATGAGCAGTTCTTC,CASSFPPNSSYNEQFF
few,.,TRBV7-8,TRBJ1-1,TGTGCCAGCAGCTTGGTGGTGAACACTGAAGCTTTCTTT,CASSLVVNTEAFF
many,.,TRBV6-2/TRBV6-3,TRBJ2-5,TGTGCCAGCACCTCCTTTATGGGGGGCTTAGAGACCCAGTACTTC,CASTSFMGGLETQYF
many,.,TRBV9,TRBJ2-1,TGTGCCAGCAGCGTAGCTTCCGGGATTGGTGAGCAGTTCTTC,CASSVASGIGEQFF
many,.,TRBV12-3/TRBV12-4,TRBJ2-6,TGTGCCAGCAGTTACGGCGGGACATGGGTCTCTGGGGCCAACGTCCTGACTTTC,CASSYGGTWVSGANVLTF
few,.,TRBV7-2,TRBJ2-7,TGTGCCAGCAGCTTGAGCTCGTTCGGCTCCTACGAGCAGTACTTC,CASSLSSFGSYEQYF
.,.,TRBV10-1,TRBJ2-3,TGCGCCAGCAGTGGGGCAGGGTACGCAGATACGCAGTATTTT,CASSGAGYADTQYF
many,.,TRBV5-1,TRBJ1-1,TGCGCCAGCAGCTTGGAGACGTCAGAAGCTTTCTTT,CASSLETSEAFF
few,.,TRBV28,TRBJ1-2,TGTGCCAGCAGTAGGACAAATAGGGGCTACACCTTC,CASSRTNRGYTF
many,.,TRBV6-6,TRBJ2-7,TGTGCCAGCAGAAACGGTCCAACCCCATACGAGCAGTACTTC,CASRNGPTPYEQYF